These 8 T cell receptor beta chains were all obtained from the same sample, sequenced in a study of CD8 T cells in ankylosing spondylitis. TCRdb re-analysed the 5' RACE reads in MiXCR, keeping a single row per CDR3 protein. The table includes around 280,000 distinct CDR3 sequences, around 20% detected once. Material: blood, either unsorted or a sorted T cell fraction (not recorded which). The receptors here all came from a male donor with ankylosing spondylitis or in good health (not recorded which).

The chain couples TRBV7-9 to TRBJ1-1, with D perhaps TRBD1 (5 bases). V gave up 5 bases and J gave up 3 bases, with 16 bases separating them. From germline, CDR1 is SEHNR and CDR2 FQNEAQ (reference sequence). CDR3 size: 15 residues. The CDR3 coding sequence is TGTGCCAGCAGCAAAGCAGGGTTTCTGGACACTGAAGCTTTCTTT. Translating it yields CASSKAGFLDTEAFF.

The chain recombines TRBV5-5 with TRBJ2-3, with D unresolved. CDR3 size: 16 residues. Germline V CDR1 and CDR2: SGHKS, YYEKEE (reference sequence). Trimming removed 6 bases at V and 0 bases at J, with 17 bases between. The DNA for the CDR3 is TGTGCCAGCAAAATTCTTATAGGGTCTAGCACAGATACGCAGTATTTT. Translating gives CASKILIGSSTDTQYF.

The chain joins TRBV6-5 to TRBJ2-1; TRBD2 is a possible D gene (5 bases). The CDR3 is made up of 13 amino acids. V was clipped by 2 bases and J by 7 bases, with 9 bases between them. Germline V CDR1 and CDR2: MNHEY, SVGAGI. DNA for the CDR3: TGTGCCAGCAGTTACGGTTCGGGGAATGAGCAGTTCTTC. Translated, it gives CASSYGSGNEQFF.

This clonotype turned up a few times. The gene calls are TRBV10-3 and TRBJ2-7; D may be TRBD1 or TRBD2 (5 bases each). Trimming stripped 0 bases from V and 2 bases from J, with 8 bases between. The CDR3 runs 14 residues. Germline V lookup: CDR1 ENHRY, CDR2 SYGVKD. The CDR3 bases are TGTGCCATCAGTGAGTCAGGGACCACCTACGAGCAGTACGTC. Protein: CAISESGTTYEQYV.

Regarding this clonotype: One junction end disagrees with the germline gene, perhaps due to a read error. The rearrangement uses TRBV12-3 or TRBV12-4 and TRBJ1-5; 7 nucleotides agree with TRBD1. This CDR3 comprises 15 residues. CDR3 sequence: CAGRTDRFSNQPQHF. CDR3 DNA: TGTGCCGGCAGGACGGACAGGTTTAGCAATCAGCCCCAGCATTTT.

This clonotype was observed at least ten times. The chain carries TRBV6-6 and TRBJ2-1; D unclear. V lost 3 bases and J 9 bases, leaving 6 bases between the germline ends. This CDR3 comprises 11 residues. The germline V gene has CDR1 MNHNY and CDR2 SVGAGI (reference sequence). This CDR3 reads CASSYDIEQFF. In DNA form, the CDR3 reads TGTGCCAGCAGTTATGACATTGAGCAGTTCTTC.

This clonotype came up a few times. This chain connects TRBV24-1 to TRBJ2-2; D might be TRBD1 (5 bases). The CDR3 totals 14 residues. V was pared by 1 base and J by 5 bases, with 7 bases between. Germline CDR1 KGHDR, CDR2 SFDVKD. In DNA, the CDR3 is TGTGCCACCAGTGATTTATCAGGGACCGGGGAGCTGTTTTTT. Translating gives CATSDLSGTGELFF.

A few counts support this clonotype. The chain recombines TRBV24-1 with TRBJ1-5, with 7 bases aligning to TRBD1. This CDR3 has 16 amino acids. J was trimmed by 2 bases and V by 2 bases; bases with no gene match: 5. Germline V CDR1 and CDR2: KGHDR, SFDVKD. The CDR3 DNA reads TGTGCCACCAGTGATTCTTGGCAGGGGGGCAATCAGCCCCAGCATTTT. Translation: CATSDSWQGGNQPQHF.